This T cell receptor beta chain originates from a study of T cell repertoires in ileal Crohn's disease. Whole-study context: Patients had a median roughly 8-year disease duration, and over 30% were active smokers. At postoperative colonoscopy, neoterminal ileum biopsies were taken as M6. All patients had surgery for stricturing (approximately 60%) or penetrating (roughly 39%) disease.

The time point denotes: neoterminal ileum biopsy at postoperative endoscopy, about 6 months after surgery. On this clone itself: The antigen remains undetermined.

The table came from immunoSEQ multiplex PCR; TCRdb's copy has only in-frame clones and leaves some out. The repertoire consists of approximately 19,000 clones, with 72% occurring once and the leading ten covering approximately 3.9%. Notes on the study in general: Active smokers at surgery had more clonal expansions than non-smokers.

The CDR3 has 14 residues. Germline values: CDR1 GTSNPN, CDR2 SVGIG (reference sequence). Trimming took off 6 bases at V and 6 bases at J, with 15 bases between the two ends. The receptor's source is an adult with Crohn's disease. The rearrangement links TRBV30 to TRBJ1-6, with D perhaps matching TRBD1 (5 bases). The specimen sequenced was ileal tissue. CDR3 region: CACTPRGFNSPLHF. In nucleotides, the CDR3 is TGTGCCTGCACCCCGCGGGGCTTTAATTCACCCCTCCACTTT.